The entry below gives a single T cell receptor (beta chain) sequence along with its context. These data originate in a study of blood T cell repertoires in COVID-19. This table comes from immunoSEQ multiplex PCR, and its TCRdb copy is limited to in-frame clones, with some not included. The sample has about 120,000 clones, roughly 90% seen once. Source material: peripheral blood. The sequence was obtained from a woman aged 55 to 70 with COVID-19, enrolled during active disease.

CDR3 residues: CATRTGWGEKLFF. The CDR3 nucleotides are TGTGCCACCAGGACAGGGTGGGGGGAAAAACTGTTTTTT. V usage is TRBV6-5 and J usage is TRBJ1-4; 8 nucleotides align to TRBD1. Germline assignment: CDR1 MNHEY and CDR2 SVGAGI. V lost 10 bases to trimming and J lost 8 bases; unmatched junction nucleotides: 9. The CDR3 spans 13 residues.